This T cell receptor (beta chain) was documented in a study of blood T cell repertoires in COVID-19. Overall study: Researchers got acute and convalescent COVID-19 samples from the United States, Italy and Spain.

Allocation to cohorts depended on clinical history reported by the participants. For recovered donors of Cohort 3, there were two negative PCRs, clearance, or symptom resolution. In the original workflow: Reference gene primers were amplified, and this amplification served to estimate nucleated cell counts. Sequencing was performed with immunoSEQ multiplex PCR; in TCRdb, only in-frame clones are kept and a portion is missing. The V and J calls and clone size come from that table; D and trimming were worked out from the DNA. The sample includes approximately 440,000 clones, 90% seen only once; the top ten take less than 0.75%. The TCR was taken from a man aged 18-30 years who had recovered from COVID-19. Sequenced sample: PBMCs or T cells enriched from blood (not recorded which).

The CDR3 is CASSVGLAAYNEQFF. DNA of the CDR3: TGTGCCAGCAGCGTGGGACTAGCGGCCTACAATGAGCAGTTCTTC. The rearrangement joins TRBV9 to TRBJ2-1, with TRBD2 matching 11 bases. Losses at the gene ends were 2 bases for V and 2 bases for J; bases not matched to a gene: 0. Germline assignment: CDR1 SGDLS and CDR2 YYNGEE. The CDR3 length is 15 residues.